The 18 T cell receptor beta chains given below trace back to one sample, sequenced in a study of T cell clonality in common variable immunodeficiency. The method was immunoSEQ multiplex PCR; TCRdb's version includes in-frame clones alone and lacks a portion of them. Recorded here are fewer than 55,000 clones, none singletons. The material sequenced was peripheral blood mononuclear cells. The source of these receptors is a person aged 18 to 75 in good health.

The table lists this clone with many counts. The read terminates 3 residues ahead of where the CDR3 ends, so the germline J gene completes it. This chain links TRBV4-2 with TRBJ2-7; 9 positions match TRBD2. CDR1 is LGHNA, CDR2 YNFKEQ, per germline. This CDR3 region has 15 residues. With V trimmed by 6 bases and J by 5 bases, 11 bases remained unmatched. CDR3 residues: CASSRSFSGSNEQYF. The CDR3 bases that were read are TGTGCCAGCAGTCGTTCCTTTAGCGGGAGTAACGAG.

This clone has ten or more counts. The observed sequence ends 3 residues before the CDR3 terminus, with the missing tail filled in from the germline J gene. The rearrangement joins TRBV7-3 to TRBJ2-7, with 9 nucleotides matching TRBD1. V lost 5 bases, J lost 6 bases, and 5 bases stayed unmatched. The length of the CDR3 is 13 residues. CDR1 and CDR2 from the germline V gene are SGHTA and FQGTGA. The covered CDR3 bases are TGTGCCAGCAGCGAGGGACAGGGCCTCGAG. It yields the protein CASSEGQGLE. The whole CDR3 sequence reads CASSEGQGLEQYF.

This clone was counted a few times. The read stops 3 residues short of the end of the CDR3; the missing end is completed from the germline J gene. The J gene is TRBJ1-3, the V gene TRBV7-9; D is perhaps TRBD1 (6 bases). Trimming took off 6 bases at V and 1 base at J, with 13 bases between the two ends. Per the germline V gene, CDR1 is SEHNR and CDR2 is FQNEAQ (reference sequence). The CDR3 covers 15 residues. CDR3 protein: CASSSTGLSGNTIYF. CDR3 DNA, as far as it was read: TGTGCCAGCAGTTCAACAGGGCTATCTGGAAACACC.

This clone was recorded a few times. This chain's CDR3 is CASSPRPGHFSYGYTF. The CDR3 bases that were read are TGTGCCAGCTCACCGCGCCCCGGACACTTTAGCTATGGC. The rearrangement links TRBV18 to TRBJ1-2; tentative D call: TRBD1 (5 bases). Sequencing ends 3 residues short of the CDR3 end; the germline J gene provides the rest. CDR1 is KGHSH and CDR2 is LQKENI in the germline V gene. CDR3 length: 16 amino acids. Deletions cut 3 bases from V and 4 bases from J, with 18 bases between.

At least ten counts were recorded for this clone. CDR3 DNA (partial): TGTGCCAGCAGCTCCCGGACTAGAACCGGGGAG. Translation: CASSSRTRTGE. The entire CDR3 sequence reads CASSSRTRTGELFF. The chain uses TRBV7-2 and TRBJ2-2, with 7 bases matching TRBD2. From the germline J gene comes the end of the CDR3, since the read stops 3 residues before it. V lost 4 bases, J lost 5 bases, and 4 bases stayed unmatched. Germline assignment: CDR1 SGHTA and CDR2 FQGNSA. This CDR3 comprises 14 residues.

This clone was recorded many times. The read terminates 3 residues before the CDR3 end, so the remaining end is supplied by the germline J gene. V gene TRBV7-2 combines with J gene TRBJ2-3; 8 positions match TRBD2. The V gene end was trimmed by 5 bases and the J gene end by 6 bases; junction bases not matched to a gene: 7. CDR1 is SGHTA and CDR2 is FQGNSA in the germline V gene. The CDR3 sequence is 14 residues long. Partial CDR3 DNA: TGTGCCAGCAGCCTCGGGGGGGGCTCGGATACG. It specifies CASSLGGGSDT. The entire CDR3 sequence reads CASSLGGGSDTQYF.

This clone was picked up many times. The missing CDR3 end, 3 residues past where the read stops, is filled in from the germline J gene. The rearrangement links TRBV7-9 to TRBJ1-2, with 7 bases that match TRBD1. Germline V gene data show CDR1 as SEHNR and CDR2 as FQNEAQ (reference sequence). J lost 3 bases, V lost 5 bases, and 6 bases had no gene match. The CDR3 is made up of 14 amino acids. This chain's CDR3 is CASSAPTGYYGYTF. CDR3 DNA, as far as it was read: TGTGCCAGCAGCGCACCGACAGGGTACTATGGC.

This clone was seen at least ten times. Read sequence stops 3 residues before the CDR3 end, and the germline J gene provides the missing end. The gene calls are TRBV18 and TRBJ2-7; 10 bases line up with TRBD2. Germline CDR1 and CDR2: KGHSH and LQKENI. The CDR3 runs to 15 residues. V lost 6 bases, J lost 3 bases, and 8 bases stayed unmatched. The CDR3 bases that were read are TGTGCCAGCTCGGGACTAGCGCCTTCCGGCTACGAG. This sequence encodes CASSGLAPSGYE. The whole CDR3 protein reads CASSGLAPSGYEQYF.

This clone showed up many times. The CDR3 end falls 3 residues outside the read, so it is completed with the germline J gene. The genes are TRBV11-2 and TRBJ2-7, with TRBD1 matching over 7 bases. The V gene's germline CDR1 is SGHAT and CDR2 FQNNGV. The V segment lost 1 base and the J segment 3 bases; nucleotides outside the gene matches: 6. The CDR3 is 15 residues long. CDR3 bases read: TGTGCCAGCAGCTTAGTTACAGGGGAGTTCTACGAG. Translating it yields CASSLVTGEFYE. The CDR3, in full, reads CASSLVTGEFYEQYF.

Ten or more counts support this clone. The CDR3 end is not reached by the read, which stops 3 residues before it; the germline J gene fills it in. The gene calls are TRBV5-1 and TRBJ1-1; possibly TRBD1 for D (5 bases). Trimming removed 3 bases at V and 4 bases at J, with 16 bases between. The CDR3 extends over 15 amino acids. Germline CDR1 and CDR2: SGHRS and YFSETQ. CDR3 region: CASSSQGGRGTEAFF. The part of the CDR3 DNA that was read is TGCGCCAGCAGCTCCCAGGGAGGAAGAGGCACTGAA.

Ten or more counts support this clone. The read ends 3 residues early relative to the CDR3; the germline J gene fills the gap. The chain recombines TRBV5-1 with TRBJ2-1, with 10 bases that match TRBD1. The CDR3 loop spans 16 amino acids. V trimming: 4 bases; J trimming: 2 bases; junction bases outside the gene matches: 6. Germline V gene lookup returns CDR1 SGHRS and CDR2 YFSETQ. The CDR3 is CASSGRDRGPYNEQFF. The CDR3 bases that were read are TGCGCCAGCAGCGGAAGGGACAGGGGACCCTACAATGAG.

In its sample, this clone was seen many times. A junction boundary mismatches the germline segment, possibly from a read error. The DNA read from the CDR3 is TGTGCTAGCAGCTTACTGACACAAGCGACC. This codes for CASSLLTQAT. The CDR3 reads in full as CASSLLTQATQYF. J is TRBJ2-5 and V is TRBV7-7; D is unresolved. The read ends 3 residues early relative to the CDR3; the germline J gene fills the gap. CDR1 is SSHAT and CDR2 is FNYEAQ in the germline V gene (reference sequence). The length of the CDR3 is 13 residues.

This clone was counted between two and nine times. The CDR3 goes on 3 residues after the read ends, and that part is filled in from the germline J gene. The chain combines TRBV11-2 with TRBJ1-2, with 7 bases identical to TRBD1. The CDR3 length is 14 residues. CDR1 and CDR2 from the germline V gene are SGHAT and FQNNGV. V dropped 4 bases and J dropped 5; count of bases not matched to a gene: 7. CDR3 bases read: TGTGCCAGCAGCTCCGCAGGGGGACGGTATGGC. Protein sequence: CASSSAGGRYG. The entire CDR3 sequence reads CASSSAGGRYGYTF.

This clone came up a few times. Read coverage stops 3 residues before the CDR3 terminus; the germline J gene supplies the remainder. The rearrangement uses TRBV29-1 and TRBJ1-2, with D uncertain. In germline, CDR1 is SQVTM, CDR2 ANQGSEA. There are 12 residues in the CDR3. This CDR3 reads CSASLAGGFYTF. The covered CDR3 bases are TGCAGCGCTTCACTAGCGGGAGGATTT.

This clone was counted ten times or more. The read ends 3 residues before the CDR3 terminus; that terminus is restored from the germline J gene. This rearrangement joins TRBV18 to TRBJ2-7; D possibly corresponds to TRBD1 (6 bases). Looked up from germline, CDR1 is KGHSH and CDR2 is LQKENI. The CDR3 totals 15 residues. V was clipped by 2 bases and J by 6 bases, with 17 bases between them. CDR3 bases read: TGTGCCAGCTCACCAGGGGCAGGGGATAGCCCCGAG. This translates into CASSPGAGDSPE. The CDR3 reads in full as CASSPGAGDSPEQYF.

This clone was observed a few times. Germline and junction disagree at one end, which may indicate a read error. The CDR3 end lies 3 residues beyond the end of the read and is filled in from the germline J gene. Other DNA sequences in the sample encode the same CDR3. J is TRBJ1-3 and V is TRBV5-1; 8 bases align to TRBD1. Germline CDR1 reads SGHRS; CDR2 reads YFSETQ. This CDR3 has 16 amino acids. The CDR3: CASSPEGQASGNTIYF. CDR3 DNA, as far as it was read: TGCGCCAGCAGCCCGGAGGGACAGGCTTCTGGAAACACT.

Ten or more counts support this clone. Read coverage stops 3 residues before the CDR3 terminus; the germline J gene supplies the remainder. The rearrangement links TRBV5-4 to TRBJ1-1; tentatively, D is TRBD1 (5 bases). V dropped 4 bases and J dropped 0 bases, with 10 bases sitting between them. The germline V gene has CDR1 SGHNT and CDR2 YYREEE (reference sequence). This CDR3 is built from 14 residues. The part of the CDR3 DNA that was read is TGTGCCAGCAGCAACCAGGGCCTGAACACTGAA. It codes for CASSNQGLNTE. In full, the CDR3 reads CASSNQGLNTEAFF.

This clone was found many times. Sequencing ends 3 residues short of the CDR3 end; the germline J gene provides the rest. The chain employs TRBV7-9 and TRBJ2-5; D is perhaps TRBD2 (7 bases). This CDR3 region has 14 residues. V gave up 0 bases and J gave up 5 bases, with 10 bases separating them. Germline CDR1 is SEHNR and CDR2 is FQNEAQ (reference sequence). The covered CDR3 bases are TGTGCCAGCAGCTTAGCGGGGGGGCAGGAGACC. It encodes CASSLAGGQET. The whole CDR3 is CASSLAGGQETQYF.